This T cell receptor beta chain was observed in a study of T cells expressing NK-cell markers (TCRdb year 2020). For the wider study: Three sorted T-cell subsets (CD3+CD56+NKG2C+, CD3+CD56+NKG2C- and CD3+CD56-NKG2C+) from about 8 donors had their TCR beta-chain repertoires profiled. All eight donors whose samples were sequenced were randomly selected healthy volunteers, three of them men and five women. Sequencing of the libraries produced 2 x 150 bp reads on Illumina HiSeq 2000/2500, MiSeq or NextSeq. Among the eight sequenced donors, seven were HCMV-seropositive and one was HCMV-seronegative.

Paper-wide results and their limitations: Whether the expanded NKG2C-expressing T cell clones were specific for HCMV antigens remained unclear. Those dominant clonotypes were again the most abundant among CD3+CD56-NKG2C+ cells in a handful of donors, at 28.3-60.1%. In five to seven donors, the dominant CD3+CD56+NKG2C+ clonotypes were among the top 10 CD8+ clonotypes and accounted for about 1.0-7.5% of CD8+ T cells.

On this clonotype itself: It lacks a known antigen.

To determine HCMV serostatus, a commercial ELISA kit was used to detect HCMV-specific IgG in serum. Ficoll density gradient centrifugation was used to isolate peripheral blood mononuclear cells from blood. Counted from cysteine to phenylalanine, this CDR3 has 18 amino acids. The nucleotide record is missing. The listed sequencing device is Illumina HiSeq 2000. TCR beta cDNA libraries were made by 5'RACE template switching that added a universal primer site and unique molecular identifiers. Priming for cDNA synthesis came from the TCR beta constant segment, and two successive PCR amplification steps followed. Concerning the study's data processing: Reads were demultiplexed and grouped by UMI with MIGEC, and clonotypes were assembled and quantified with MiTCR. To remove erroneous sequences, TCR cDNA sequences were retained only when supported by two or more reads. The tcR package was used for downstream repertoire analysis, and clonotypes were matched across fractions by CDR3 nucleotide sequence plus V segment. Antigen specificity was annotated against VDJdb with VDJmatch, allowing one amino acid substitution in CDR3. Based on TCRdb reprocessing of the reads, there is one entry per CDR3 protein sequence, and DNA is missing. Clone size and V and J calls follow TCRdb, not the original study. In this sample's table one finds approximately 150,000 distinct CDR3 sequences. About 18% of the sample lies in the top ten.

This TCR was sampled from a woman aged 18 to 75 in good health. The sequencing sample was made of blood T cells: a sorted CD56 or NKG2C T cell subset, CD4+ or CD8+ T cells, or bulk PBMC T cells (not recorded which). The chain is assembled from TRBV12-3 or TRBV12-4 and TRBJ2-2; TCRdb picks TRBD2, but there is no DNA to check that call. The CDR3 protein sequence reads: CASSSARGVGGSTGELFF.